The 25 T cell receptor delta chains listed next were all sequenced from one sample in a study of gamma-delta T cells after stem cell transplantation. TCRdb reran clone calling via CATT on the RT-PCR reads. The table has around 1,900 delta-chain clones, around 14% seen once; the top ten hold roughly 27%. Sequencing was performed on gamma-delta T cells. The receptors stem from a human donor. It is not recorded whose cells these are; they may come from a transplant donor.

Regarding this clone: A much larger clone sits a single nucleotide away, making a read error possible. The sample carries other DNA sequences with the same CDR3. The chain employs TRDV2 and TRDJ3; TRDD3 might be the D (5 bases). Germline CDR1 reads GEAIGNYY; CDR2 reads EKD. The CDR3 extends over 18 amino acids. The CDR3 DNA is TGTGCCTGTGACACCGGTGGGCCATTCTCCTGGGACACTCGACAGATGTTTTTC. It translates to CACDTGGPFSWDTRQMFF.

This clone was recorded a few times. The chain combines TRDV2 with TRDJ1, with a tentative D call TRDD3 (5 bases). There are 15 residues in the CDR3. The germline V gene has CDR1 GEAIGNYY and CDR2 EKD. V lost 1 base and J lost 8, with 19 bases in between. The CDR3 nucleotides are TGTGCCTGTGACACTGTGGGGACCCCAAGAAGAAAACTCATCTTT. Residues: CACDTVGTPRRKLIF.

This clone has just a few counts. The J gene is TRDJ1, the V gene TRDV2, with 12 bases lining up with TRDD3. Germline V gene sequence: CDR1 GEAIGNYY, CDR2 EKD. J lost 0 bases, V lost 3 bases, and 13 bases had no gene match. This CDR3 has 19 residues. CDR3 nucleotide sequence: TGTGCCTGTGACGCTCTTGCAGACTGGGGGATACAGGACACCGATAAACTCATCTTT. Translation gives CACDALADWGIQDTDKLIF.

This clone was recorded once. The V gene is TRDV2, the J gene TRDJ1; TRDD2 aligns across 7 bases. The J gene was not available in TCRdb and was assigned here by matching the DNA to germline segments. The CDR3 is 21 amino acids. Germline CDR1 is GEAIGNYY and CDR2 is EKD. V lost 0 bases and J lost 0; bases outside the gene matches: 21. CDR3 in amino acids: CACDTLYPSLDKTLDTDKLIF. DNA for the CDR3: TGTGCCTGTGACACCCTGTACCCTTCCTTGGATAAGACTTTAGACACCGATAAACTCATCTTT.

This clone was observed a handful of times. A read error may be the cause here, since a much bigger clone is one base away. The chain is built from TRDV2 and TRDJ3; possible D gene TRDD3, 6 bases. This CDR3 comprises 23 residues. Trimming pared 0 bases from V and 0 bases from J, leaving 26 bases between. From germline, CDR1 is GEAIGNYY and CDR2 EKD. For the CDR3, the DNA is TGTGCCTGTGACACCCTCCTCGGTCTGGTGGATACTGGAAGCTCCTGGGACACCCGACAGATGTTTTTC. Amino acids: CACDTLLGLVDTGSSWDTRQMFF.

V and J are TRDV2 and TRDJ1, with 10 bases lining up with TRDD3. Germline trimming cut 0 bases from V and 3 bases from J; bases unmatched to any gene: 3. Germline loops: CDR1 GEAIGNYY, CDR2 EKD. The length of the CDR3 is 15 residues. CDR3 sequence (DNA): TGTGCCTGTGACACCGTCGGGGGATACGCCGATAAACTCATCTTT. Encoded protein: CACDTVGGYADKLIF.

Details on this clone: With a much larger clone just one base away, this may be a read error. The sample holds other DNA sequences that translate to the same CDR3. The chain recombines TRDV2 with TRDJ1; 10 nucleotides align to TRDD3. CDR1 and CDR2 from the germline V gene are GEAIGNYY and EKD. The CDR3 contains 19 residues. The chain's CDR3 is CACDTLLSLGDKGTDKLIF. CDR3 sequence (DNA): TGTGCCTGCGACACCCTCTTAAGTCTGGGGGATAAGGGCACCGATAAACTCATCTTT.

This clone turned up a few times. This chain uses TRDV2 with TRDJ1, with D tentatively TRDD3 (5 bases). Germline lookup yields CDR1 GEAIGNYY and CDR2 EKD. The CDR3 runs to 17 residues. The V end lost 0 bases, the J end lost 0 bases, and 16 bases lay between the germline ends. CDR3 in amino acids: CACDTVGGLHYTDKLIF. CDR3 DNA sequence: TGTGCCTGTGACACCGTCGGGGGGCTCCATTACACCGATAAACTCATCTTT.

This clone was seen a few times. The J gene is TRDJ1, the V gene TRDV2; D ambiguous. The CDR3 runs 14 residues. Deletions cut 3 bases from V and 2 bases from J, with 12 bases between. Germline CDR1 and CDR2: GEAIGNYY and EKD. The CDR3 coding sequence is TGTGCCTGTGACGTTCTTACTAAGACCGATAAACTCATCTTT. Translating gives CACDVLTKTDKLIF.

The chain employs TRDV2 and TRDJ1; 11 positions agree with TRDD3. The J gene, missing from TCRdb, was assigned here through DNA to germline matching. Unmatched junction bases numbered 6, after V lost 3 bases and J lost 1 base. The CDR3 runs 16 residues. CDR1 and CDR2 (germline): GEAIGNYY, EKD. As DNA, the CDR3 is TGTGCCTGTGACCCTTTACTGGGGGATAGCACCGATAAACTCATCTTT. Its protein product is CACDPLLGDSTDKLIF.

The table lists this clone with a few counts. The V gene is TRDV2, the J gene TRDJ1, with no clear D. Trimming left V 1 base short and J 4 bases short, with 18 bases between. CDR1 and CDR2 from the germline V gene are GEAIGNYY and EKD. The CDR3 consists of 16 residues. This CDR3 reads CACDTLPPHNIDKLIF. CDR3 in DNA: TGTGCCTGTGACACGCTCCCTCCACACAACATCGATAAACTCATCTTT.

The CDR3 protein is CACDTAGGYPRADKLIF. In DNA form, the CDR3 reads TGTGCCTGTGACACGGCTGGGGGATACCCGCGGGCCGATAAACTCATCTTT. The rearrangement uses TRDV2 and TRDJ1; TRDD3 aligns across 11 bases. This CDR3 spans 17 amino acids. V lost 1 base, J lost 3 bases, and 9 bases stayed unmatched. Germline V gene lookup returns CDR1 GEAIGNYY and CDR2 EKD.

This clone appeared a few times. The chain employs TRDV2 and TRDJ1, with D hard to call. The CDR3 contains 20 residues. Germline V gene sequence: CDR1 GEAIGNYY, CDR2 EKD. With 0 bases removed from V and 0 bases from J, the gap between germline ends came to 25 bases. DNA of the CDR3: TGTGCCTGTGACACCGTGGCTTACCCGGGAAACAACGCGTACACCGATAAACTCATCTTT. Translation gives CACDTVAYPGNNAYTDKLIF.

This clone was recorded a few times. This chain joins TRDV2 and TRDJ1; 10 bases are shared with TRDD3. From germline, CDR1 is GEAIGNYY and CDR2 EKD. V lost 0 bases and J lost 1; bases outside the gene matches: 10. The CDR3 is made up of 18 amino acids. CDR3 bases: TGTGCCTGTGACACCCTACTTCTGGGGGATAGAGGCACCGATAAACTCATCTTT. Protein product: CACDTLLLGDRGTDKLIF.

In its sample, this clone is medium-sized. The V call is TRDV2, the J call TRDJ1; D uncertain. The ends were cut back, 6 bases at V and 7 bases at J, with 23 bases in the middle. Germline values: CDR1 GEAIGNYY, CDR2 EKD. CDR3 length: 15 residues. As DNA, the CDR3 is TGTGCCTGTTACGCCGTGTCGTCGGAAGAACCTAAACTCATCTTT. Protein product: CACYAVSSEEPKLIF.

J is TRDJ1 and V is TRDV2; 8 bases fit TRDD3. The germline gives CDR1 GEAIGNYY, CDR2 EKD. This CDR3 is 23 amino acids long. Germline trimming cut 3 bases from V and 0 bases from J; bases unmatched to any gene: 29. The CDR3 region has the DNA TGTGCCTGTGACTCCCTACGGATCCTAACTGGGGGGATCCCACTTTCTTACACCGATAAACTCATCTTT. This encodes CACDSLRILTGGIPLSYTDKLIF.

This clone turned up a few times. The CDR3 nucleotides read TGTGCCTTTAGTCCTACTGGGGGACTTACCGATAAACTCATCTTT. Its protein product is CAFSPTGGLTDKLIF. The V gene is TRDV3, the J gene TRDJ1; 9 bases line up with TRDD3. The V gene end was trimmed by 0 bases and the J gene end by 2 bases; junction bases not matched to a gene: 7. The CDR3 is 15 amino acids. CDR1 and CDR2 (germline): TVYSNPD, GDNSRS (reference sequence).

This chain joins TRDV2 and TRDJ1; D may be TRDD3 (6 bases). Germline matching of the DNA provided the J gene here, since TCRdb leaves it blank. The CDR3 sequence is 19 residues long. Trimming cost V 1 base and J 0 bases, with 23 bases left between them. CDR1 and CDR2 (germline): GEAIGNYY, EKD. DNA of the CDR3: TGTGCCTGTGACACTGGAGTCCGACTGGTGGATACCGACACCGATAAACTCATCTTT. Its translation: CACDTGVRLVDTDTDKLIF.

This chain joins TRDV2 and TRDJ1, with a weak D call TRDD3 (6 bases). V was pared by 0 bases and J by 8 bases, with 27 bases between. Germline CDR1 and CDR2: GEAIGNYY and EKD. The CDR3 length is 18 residues. The CDR3 coding sequence is TGTGCCTGTGACACCGCGTCGGGGGAACTGGGTCCCCCTCCCAAACTCATCTTT. The encoded protein is CACDTASGELGPPPKLIF.

By sample fraction, this clone is large. Distinct nucleotide sequences in the sample also encode this CDR3. This chain links TRDV2 with TRDJ1; D not resolved. The germline V gene encodes CDR1 GEAIGNYY and CDR2 EKD. CDR3 size: 13 residues. The V end was cut by 3 bases, the J end by 2 bases, with 9 bases between. CDR3 sequence (DNA): TGTGCCTGTGACCGAATGTCAACCGATAAACTCATCTTT. Protein product: CACDRMSTDKLIF.

This clone has only a few counts. The chain recombines TRDV2 with TRDJ1, with 12 bases identical to TRDD3. The V and J ends lost 2 bases and 0 bases, in that order; junction bases with no gene match: 9. The CDR3 contains 18 residues. Germline V gene sequence: CDR1 GEAIGNYY, CDR2 EKD. Here the CDR3 DNA reads TGTGCCTGTGACATCTATACTGGGGGATACTTGTACACCGATAAACTCATCTTT. It specifies CACDIYTGGYLYTDKLIF.

The chain joins TRDV2 to TRDJ2; 9 bases map to TRDD3. The J gene, missing from TCRdb, was assigned here through DNA to germline matching. Germline V lookup: CDR1 GEAIGNYY, CDR2 EKD. Trimming cost V 0 bases and J 12 bases; bases outside gene matches: 25. This CDR3 region has 20 residues. The DNA for the CDR3 is TGTGCCTGTGACACCATAAGTAGCGTACGGGGGGATACCAAGAAAGCTAAACTCTTCTTT. This encodes CACDTISSVRGDTKKAKLFF.

On this clone: A far larger clone is just one base off, so this is likely a read error. The gene calls are TRDV2 and TRDJ1; D is unclear. This CDR3 contains 14 residues. CDR1 and CDR2 from the germline V gene are GEAIGNYY and EKD. The DNA for the CDR3 is TGTGCCCGTGACCATATTGCAAACACCGATAAACTCATCTTT. This codes for CARDHIANTDKLIF.

V usage is TRDV2 and J usage is TRDJ1; 9 bases align to TRDD3. The CDR3 spans 18 residues. Germline V gives CDR1 GEAIGNYY, CDR2 EKD. V was pared by 3 bases and J by 0 bases, with 13 bases of the junction left unmatched. CDR3 nucleotides: TGTGCCTGTGACCGTCTTACAGGGGGGGATACCTACACCGATAAACTCATCTTT. Translating gives CACDRLTGGDTYTDKLIF.

The genes are TRDV2 and TRDJ3; the D gene is possibly TRDD2 (5 bases). V lost 0 bases, J lost 8 bases, and 19 bases lay in between. CDR3 length: 18 residues. Germline V gene data show CDR1 as GEAIGNYY and CDR2 as EKD. The CDR3 DNA is TGTGCCTGTGACACCGGTGGGCCCTTCTCCTTGTACACCCGACAGATGTTTTTC. It specifies CACDTGGPFSLYTRQMFF.